Listed below are T cell receptor beta chains from one sample, sequenced in a study of blood T cell repertoires in COVID-19. The table came from immunoSEQ multiplex PCR; TCRdb's copy has only in-frame clones and leaves some out. Of tens of thousands of clones in the sample, roughly 87% were seen once. Sequencing input: peripheral blood. The receptors here all came from a human donor in a cohort sampled during active COVID-19. The donor label of this sample is uncertain. CDR3s include the opening cysteine and the closing phenylalanine or tryptophan. The order of the fields is V gene, J gene, D gene, clone size, CDR3 DNA, CDR3 protein. D genes are given only for firm matches. Not every row has a clone size; where given, it reads once, few, many or a size class.

TRBV7-9	TRBJ1-3	.	.	TGTGCCAGCAGCGCCGTAACCCCCCGGACAGCTGGAAACACCATATATTTT	CASSAVTPRTAGNTIYF
TRBV9	TRBJ1-3	TRBD1	.	TGTGCCAGCAGCGCCTTAACGACAGGGGCTGGAAACACCATATATTTT	CASSALTTGAGNTIYF
TRBV4-2	TRBJ2-1	.	.	TGTGCCAGCAGCCAAGAATCAGGGGCAGGGTCCGGGAATGAGCAGTTCTTC	CASSQESGAGSGNEQFF
TRBV19	TRBJ1-3	TRBD1	.	TGTGCCAGTAGTACCACAGGGGGCGGATTTGGAAACACCATATATTTT	CASSTTGGGFGNTIYF
TRBV2	TRBJ1-1	.	.	TGTGCCAGCAGTCGTCGGACAGAGAACACTGAAGCTTTCTTT	CASSRRTENTEAFF
TRBV30	TRBJ1-2	.	.	TGTGCCTGGAGTGACCAGCCGGGCTATGGCTACACCTTC	CAWSDQPGYGYTF
TRBV11-1	TRBJ2-5	TRBD2	.	TGTGCCAGCAGCTTTCCTAGCGGGGGGTACCAAGAGACCCAGTACTTC	CASSFPSGGYQETQYF
TRBV5-1	TRBJ2-5	.	once	TGCGCCAGCAGCTGGAGCGGACAGTATCAAGAGACCCAGTACTTC	CASSWSGQYQETQYF
TRBV7-8	TRBJ2-3	TRBD2	.	TGTGCCAGCAGCTGGTCGGGAGGGAGGACAGATACGCAGTATTTT	CASSWSGGRTDTQYF
TRBV29-1	TRBJ1-2	TRBD1	.	TGCAGCGTGGATCCGGGACAGCTAAACTATGGCTACACCTTC	CSVDPGQLNYGYTF
TRBV5-1	TRBJ2-1	TRBD1	.	TGCGCCAGCAGGGCCCGGGACAGCTACAATGAGCAGTTCTTC	CASRARDSYNEQFF
TRBV6-5	TRBJ1-2	.	once	TGTGCCAGCCTGTTGGACAGTTGGGACTATGGCTACACCTTC	CASLLDSWDYGYTF
TRBV4-1	TRBJ2-7	.	.	TGCGCCAGCAGCCTACGGACAGAGACCTACGAGCAGTACTTC	CASSLRTETYEQYF
TRBV27	TRBJ1-2	.	once	TGTGCCAGCAGTTTAAGAGAGGGAAACTATGGCTACACCTTC	CASSLREGNYGYTF
TRBV19	TRBJ1-2	.	.	TGTGCCAGTAGTATGACAGTACCTAACTATGGCTACACCTTC	CASSMTVPNYGYTF
TRBV7-2	TRBJ2-7	TRBD2	.	TGTGCCAGCAGTCGCGGGGGTTTAAGCTACGAGCAGTACTTC	CASSRGGLSYEQYF
TRBV2	TRBJ2-7	.	.	TGTGCCAGCACTGACAACTCCTACGAGCAGTACTTC	CASTDNSYEQYF
TRBV6-5	TRBJ1-1	.	.	TGTGCCAGCAGTTACGACCGAGGCACTGAAGCTTTCTTT	CASSYDRGTEAFF
TRBV12-3/TRBV12-4	TRBJ1-2	TRBD1	few	TGTGCCAGCAGTCTAGACAGGGGCGGCTACACCTTC	CASSLDRGGYTF
TRBV7-9	TRBJ2-1	TRBD1	.	TGTGCCAGCAGCGGGACAGGGGGAAGAAACAATGAGCAGTTCTTC	CASSGTGGRNNEQFF
TRBV19	TRBJ1-1	.	.	TGTGCCAGTATGGAGTCATCTAGACTTAACACTGAAGCTTTCTTT	CASMESSRLNTEAFF
TRBV30	TRBJ2-3	TRBD1	.	TGTGCCTGGACGGTCCCGGGACAGGGGAGCACAGATACGCAGTATTTT	CAWTVPGQGSTDTQYF
TRBV5-4	TRBJ2-7	.	.	TGTGCCAGCAGCGTGGGACCGGAGGATGATAACGAGCAGTACTTC	CASSVGPEDDNEQYF
TRBV7-2	TRBJ1-2	TRBD1	.	TGTGCCAGCAGCTTAAGTGTAGCGGGACAGAGGCGCTTGGGCTACACCTTC	CASSLSVAGQRRLGYTF
TRBV2	TRBJ2-7	.	.	TGTGCCAGCAGTGAGGGCGGGGGCCATTCCTACGAGCAGTACTTC	CASSEGGGHSYEQYF
TRBV4-1	TRBJ1-5	.	.	TGCGCCAGCAGCCAAGACAGGACTGAGGCGAGGCCCCAGCATTTT	CASSQDRTEARPQHF
TRBV7-8	TRBJ1-2	TRBD1	few	TGTGCCAGCAGCTTCAACCCAGGGGGCGAGTATAACTATGGCTACACCTTC	CASSFNPGGEYNYGYTF
TRBV18	TRBJ2-1	TRBD1	few	TGTGCCAGCTCACCTTCCCGGGACAGGGTGTACAATGAGCAGTTCTTC	CASSPSRDRVYNEQFF
TRBV19	TRBJ1-5	TRBD1	.	TGTGCCAGCTCACAGGGGGCGAGGAGCAATCAGCCCCAGCATTTT	CASSQGARSNQPQHF
TRBV7-3	TRBJ2-7	TRBD1	few	TGTGCCAGCAGCCTGGGGACAGGGAGTGAGCAGTACTTC	CASSLGTGSEQYF